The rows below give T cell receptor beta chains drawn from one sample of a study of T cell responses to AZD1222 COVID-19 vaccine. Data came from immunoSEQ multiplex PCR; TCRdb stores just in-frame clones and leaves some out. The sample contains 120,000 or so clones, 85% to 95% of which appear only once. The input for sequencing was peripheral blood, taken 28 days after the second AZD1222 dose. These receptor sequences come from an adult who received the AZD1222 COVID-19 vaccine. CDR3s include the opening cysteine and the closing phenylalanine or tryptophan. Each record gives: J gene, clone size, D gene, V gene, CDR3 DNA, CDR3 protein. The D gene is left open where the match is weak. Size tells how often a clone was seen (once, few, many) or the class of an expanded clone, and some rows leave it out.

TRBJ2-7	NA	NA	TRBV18	TGTGCCAGCTCACCAGTTAGCGTCTACGAGCAGTACTTC	CASSPVSVYEQYF
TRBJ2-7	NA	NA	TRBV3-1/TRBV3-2	TGTGCCAGCAGCCAAACGGCCCTTCTATCCTACGAGCAGTACTTC	CASSQTALLSYEQYF
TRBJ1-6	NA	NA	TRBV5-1	TGCGCCAGCAGGAATGCCCGTTCACCCCTCCACTTT	CASRNARSPLHF
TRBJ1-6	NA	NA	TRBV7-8	TGTGCCAGCAGCTTCGCTGCCAGCGGAAGGGGACCCCTCCACTTT	CASSFAASGRGPLHF
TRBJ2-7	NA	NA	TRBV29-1	TGCAGCGTTATTGACCTCTACGAGCAGTACTTC	CSVIDLYEQYF
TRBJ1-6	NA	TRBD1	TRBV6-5	TGTGCCAGCAGGACGACAGGGATTAGTACACCCCTCCACTTT	CASRTTGISTPLHF
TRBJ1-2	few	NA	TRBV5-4	TGTGCCAGCAGCAGGGACGGGACGGTTTATGGCTACACCTTC	CASSRDGTVYGYTF
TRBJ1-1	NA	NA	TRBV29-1	TGCAGCGTCGTTGCGGGGCGGCGGATGAACACTGAAGCTTTCTTT	CSVVAGRRMNTEAFF
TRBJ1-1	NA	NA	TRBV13	TGTGCCAGCAGCGCGAGACCGAACACTGAAGCTTTCTTT	CASSARPNTEAFF
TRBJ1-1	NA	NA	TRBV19	TGTGCCAGTAGTATAACAAGTTTAGGATCGGAAGCTTTCTTT	CASSITSLGSEAFF
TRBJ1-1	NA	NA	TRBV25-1	TGTGCCTCATGGGGGGGCAGGTTCACTGAAGCTTTCTTT	CASWGGRFTEAFF
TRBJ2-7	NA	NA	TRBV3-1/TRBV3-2	TGTGCCAGCGGTAAAGCGGCCTACGAGCAGTACTTC	CASGKAAYEQYF
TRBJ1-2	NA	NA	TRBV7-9	TGTGCCAGCAGCAACACCTTCGGAGAGGCCTATGGCTACACCTTC	CASSNTFGEAYGYTF
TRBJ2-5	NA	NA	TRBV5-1	TGCGCCAGCAGCGACTGGGACCAAGAGACCCAGTACTTC	CASSDWDQETQYF
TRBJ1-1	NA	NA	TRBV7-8	TGTGCCAGCAGCTTAGGGCCCGCGACTGAAGCTTTCTTT	CASSLGPATEAFF
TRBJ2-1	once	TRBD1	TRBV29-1	TGCAGCAGCGGAGGGGACAGGGAGGGGAGCAATGAGCAGTTCTTC	CSSGGDREGSNEQFF
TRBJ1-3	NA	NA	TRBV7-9	TGTGCCAGCAGCTTTTCAGTCTCTGGAAACACCATATATTTT	CASSFSVSGNTIYF
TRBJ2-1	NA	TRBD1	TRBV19	TGTGCCAGTAGTATCGGACAGGGCTCCTACAATGAGCAGTTCTTC	CASSIGQGSYNEQFF
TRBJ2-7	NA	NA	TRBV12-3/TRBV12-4	TGTGCCAGCAGTCCCAACCACTACGAGCAGTATTTC	CASSPNHYEQYF
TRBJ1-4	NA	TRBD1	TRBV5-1	TGCGCCAGCAGCCGCACCACAGGGGCGGATAATGAAAAACTGTTTTTT	CASSRTTGADNEKLFF
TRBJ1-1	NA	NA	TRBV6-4	TGTGCCAGCATAGGAACAGCCACTGAAGCTTTCTTT	CASIGTATEAFF
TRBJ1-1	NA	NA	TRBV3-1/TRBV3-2	TGTGCCAGCAGCCAAGGACAGGCGAACACTGAAGCTTTCTTT	CASSQGQANTEAFF
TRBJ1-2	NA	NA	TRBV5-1	TGCGCCAGCAGCTTGAGGACGGAGTATGGCTACACCTTC	CASSLRTEYGYTF
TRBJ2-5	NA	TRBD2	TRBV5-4	TGTGCCAGCAGCTGGGGGCAGGGACTAGCGGGGGTCCAAGAGACCCAGTACTTC	CASSWGQGLAGVQETQYF
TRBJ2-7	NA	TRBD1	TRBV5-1	TGCGCCAGCAGCTTCTATAACGTAAGGACAGGGGGCTACGAGCAGTACTTC	CASSFYNVRTGGYEQYF
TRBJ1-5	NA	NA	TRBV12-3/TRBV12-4	TGTGCCAGCAGTCTGACCGGGGTTCGGCCCCAGCATTTT	CASSLTGVRPQHF
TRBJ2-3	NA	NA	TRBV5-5	TGTGCCAGCAGCTTGCAGGCTAGCACAGATACGCAGTATTTT	CASSLQASTDTQYF
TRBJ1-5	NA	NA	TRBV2	TGTGCCAGCCATAGCAATCAGCCCCAGCATTTT	CASHSNQPQHF
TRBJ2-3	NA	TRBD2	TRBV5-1	TGCGCCAGCAGCCCCAACCCGGGACTAGCGGGAGGGCCGGCAGATACGCAGTATTTT	CASSPNPGLAGGPADTQYF
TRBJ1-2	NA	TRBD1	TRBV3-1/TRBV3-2	TGTGCCAGCAGCCGAGTCAGACAGGGCTATGGCTACACCTTC	CASSRVRQGYGYTF
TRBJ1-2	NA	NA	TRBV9	TGTGCCAGCAGCGTAGGAAGGGTAACCCCTACAGCTAACTATGGCTACACCTTC	CASSVGRVTPTANYGYTF
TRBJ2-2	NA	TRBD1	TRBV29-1	TGCAGCGTTGAAGGCACAGGGGGCATGGGCACCGGGGAGCTGTTTTTT	CSVEGTGGMGTGELFF
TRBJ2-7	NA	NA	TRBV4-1	TGCGCCAGCAGCCCCTTTATCGACAGGCCCTACGAGCAGTACTTC	CASSPFIDRPYEQYF
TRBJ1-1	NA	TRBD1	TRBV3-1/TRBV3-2	TGTGCCAGCAGCCGAAGGACAGGGGGGACTGAAGCTTTCTTT	CASSRRTGGTEAFF
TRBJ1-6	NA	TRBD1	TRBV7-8	TGTGCCAGCAGCTTAGCTCGACAGGGAAATTCACCCCTCCACTTT	CASSLARQGNSPLHF
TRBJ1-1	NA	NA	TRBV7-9	TGTGCCAGCAGCTTGGGCATGAACACTGAAGCTTTCTTT	CASSLGMNTEAFF
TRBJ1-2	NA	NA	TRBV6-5	TGTGCCAGCAGCCAGGACAGTTTTCAGGGCTACACCTTC	CASSQDSFQGYTF
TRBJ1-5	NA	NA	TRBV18	TGTGCCAGCTCACCAGACACAGGGCCGCAGCCCCAGCATTTT	CASSPDTGPQPQHF
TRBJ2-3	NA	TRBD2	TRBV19	TGTGCCAGTAGTATAACTAGCGGGAGCACAGATACGCAGTATTTT	CASSITSGSTDTQYF
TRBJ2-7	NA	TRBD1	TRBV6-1	TGTGCCAGCAGTGAAAATGGCAGGGGGCTCTACGAGCAGTACTTC	CASSENGRGLYEQYF
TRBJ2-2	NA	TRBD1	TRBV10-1	TGCGCCAGCAGTGAATTAGGACAGGGTAGCACCGGGGAGCTGTTTTTT	CASSELGQGSTGELFF
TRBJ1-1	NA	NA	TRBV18	TGTGCCAGCTCCCTCCGGGACACTGAAGCTTTCTTT	CASSLRDTEAFF
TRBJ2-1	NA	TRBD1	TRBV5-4	TGTGCCAGCAGCCTCCGGGACAGTTTATTCAATGAGCAGTTCTTC	CASSLRDSLFNEQFF
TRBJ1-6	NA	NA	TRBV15	TGTGCCACCAAACAGGGATTATATTCACCCCTCCACTTT	CATKQGLYSPLHF
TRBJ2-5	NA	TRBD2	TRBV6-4	TGTGCCAGCAGTGAAAGTCCTAGCGGTCAAGAGACCCAGTACTTC	CASSESPSGQETQYF
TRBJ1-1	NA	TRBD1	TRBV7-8	TGTGCCAGCAGCCGGGTAGGGGGCATAAATCTAAGGAACACTGAAGCTTTCTTT	CASSRVGGINLRNTEAFF
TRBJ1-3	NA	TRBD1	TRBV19	TGTGCCAGTAGTATCTCACGTCTCCGGGGGACAGCTTTCCTAAACACCATATATTTT	CASSISRLRGTAFLNTIYF
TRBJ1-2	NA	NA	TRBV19	TGTGCCAGTCTGGAAGTTTATCGGGGTGTAAAGGGCTACACCTTC	CASLEVYRGVKGYTF
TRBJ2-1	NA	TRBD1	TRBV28	TGTGCCAGCAGTCCTGGGACAGGGGAGTATAATGAGCAGTTCTTC	CASSPGTGEYNEQFF